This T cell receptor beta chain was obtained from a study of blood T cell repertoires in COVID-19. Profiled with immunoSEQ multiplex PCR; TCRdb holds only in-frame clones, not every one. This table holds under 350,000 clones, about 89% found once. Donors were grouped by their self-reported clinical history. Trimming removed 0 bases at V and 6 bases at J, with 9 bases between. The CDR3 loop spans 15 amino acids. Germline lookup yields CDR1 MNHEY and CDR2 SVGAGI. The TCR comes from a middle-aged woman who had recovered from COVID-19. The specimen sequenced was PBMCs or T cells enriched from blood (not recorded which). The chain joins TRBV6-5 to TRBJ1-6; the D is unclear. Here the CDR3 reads CASSYSRTINSPLHF. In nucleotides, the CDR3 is TGTGCCAGCAGTTACTCTAGAACGATTAATTCACCCCTCCACTTT.